This note documents a single T cell receptor (beta chain) sequence. The antigen is unknown. The V end lost 6 bases, the J end lost 1 base, and 13 bases lay between the germline ends. This CDR3 contains 14 residues. Germline V gives CDR1 DFQATT, CDR2 SNEGSKA (reference sequence). A TCRbeta library incorporating unique molecular identifiers was prepared. A single record per CDR3 protein comes from TCRdb applying MiXCR to the PCR reads. The sample shows fewer than 550,000 distinct CDR3 sequences, approximately 10% of them seen only once. This sample is drawn from a study of T-cell reconstitution after alpha-beta-depleted transplantation in children. Findings and caveats of the study: Alpha-beta T cells present about two months after transplant were reported to originate from several hundred expanded graft clones.

This clonotype was sampled from a female patient aged 2-9 years who had a stem cell transplant for aplastic anemia, so the T cells may come from the graft donor. V is TRBV20-1 and J is TRBJ2-1; D is unresolved. The sequencing used PBMCs, mostly from graft donor cells, collected 180 days after TCRalphabeta/CD19-depleted stem cell transplant. The CDR3 loop reads CSATLVISYNEQFF. For the CDR3, the DNA is TGCAGTGCCACCCTTGTAATATCCTACAATGAGCAGTTCTTC.